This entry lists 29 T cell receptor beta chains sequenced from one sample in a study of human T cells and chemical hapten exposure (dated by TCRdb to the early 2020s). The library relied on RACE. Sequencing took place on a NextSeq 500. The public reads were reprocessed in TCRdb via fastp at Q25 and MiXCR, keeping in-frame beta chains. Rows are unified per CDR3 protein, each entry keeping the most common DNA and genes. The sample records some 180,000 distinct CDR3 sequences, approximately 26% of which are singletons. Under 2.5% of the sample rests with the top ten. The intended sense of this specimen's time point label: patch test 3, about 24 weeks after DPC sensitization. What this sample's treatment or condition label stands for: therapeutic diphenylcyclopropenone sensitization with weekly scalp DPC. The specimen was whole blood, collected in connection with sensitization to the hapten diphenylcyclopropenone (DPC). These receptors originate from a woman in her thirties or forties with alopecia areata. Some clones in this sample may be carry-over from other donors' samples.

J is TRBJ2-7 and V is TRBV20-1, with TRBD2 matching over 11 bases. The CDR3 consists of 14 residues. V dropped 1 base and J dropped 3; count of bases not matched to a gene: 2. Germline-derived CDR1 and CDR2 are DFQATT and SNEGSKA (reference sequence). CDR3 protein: CSARVSGRDYEQYF. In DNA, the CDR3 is TGCAGTGCTAGAGTTAGCGGGAGGGACTACGAGCAGTACTTC.

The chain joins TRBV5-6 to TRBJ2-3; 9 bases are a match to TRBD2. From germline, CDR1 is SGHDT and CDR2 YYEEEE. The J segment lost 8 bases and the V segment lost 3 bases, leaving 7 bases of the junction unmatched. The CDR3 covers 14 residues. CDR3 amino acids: CASSSSGEKGTQYF. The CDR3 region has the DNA TGTGCCAGCAGCTCTAGCGGGGAAAAGGGTACGCAGTATTTT.

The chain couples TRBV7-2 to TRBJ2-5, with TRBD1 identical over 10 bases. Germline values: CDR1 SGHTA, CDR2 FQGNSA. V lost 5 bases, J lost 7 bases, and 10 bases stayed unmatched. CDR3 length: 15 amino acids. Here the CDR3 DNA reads TGTGCCAGCAGCGCCCTAAGGGACAGGGGTGTGACCCAGTACTTC. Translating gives CASSALRDRGVTQYF.

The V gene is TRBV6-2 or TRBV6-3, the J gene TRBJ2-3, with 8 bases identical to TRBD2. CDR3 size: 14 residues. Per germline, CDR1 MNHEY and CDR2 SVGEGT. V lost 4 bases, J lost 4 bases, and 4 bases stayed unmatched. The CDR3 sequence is CASSWTGGADTQYF. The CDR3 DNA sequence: TGTGCCAGCAGTTGGACGGGAGGGGCAGATACGCAGTATTTT.

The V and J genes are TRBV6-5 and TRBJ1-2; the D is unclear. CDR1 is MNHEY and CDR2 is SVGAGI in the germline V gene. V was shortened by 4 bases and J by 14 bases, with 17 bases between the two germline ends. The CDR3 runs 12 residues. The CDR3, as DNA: TGTGCCAGCAGTTTGGGGAGCCATGGCTGGACCTTC. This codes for CASSLGSHGWTF.

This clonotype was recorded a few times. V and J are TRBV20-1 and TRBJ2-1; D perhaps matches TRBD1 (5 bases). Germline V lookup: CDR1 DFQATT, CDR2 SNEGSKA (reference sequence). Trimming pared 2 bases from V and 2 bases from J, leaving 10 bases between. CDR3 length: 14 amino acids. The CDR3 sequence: CSARPGKAYNEQFF. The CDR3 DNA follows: TGCAGTGCTAGACCAGGGAAGGCCTACAATGAGCAGTTCTTC.

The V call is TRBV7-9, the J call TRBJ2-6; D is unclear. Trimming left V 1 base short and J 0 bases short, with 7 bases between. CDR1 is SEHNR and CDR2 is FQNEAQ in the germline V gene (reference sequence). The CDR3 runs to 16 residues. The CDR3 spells CASSLGPSSGANVLTF. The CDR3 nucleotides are TGTGCCAGCAGCTTAGGTCCAAGCTCTGGGGCCAACGTCCTGACTTTC.

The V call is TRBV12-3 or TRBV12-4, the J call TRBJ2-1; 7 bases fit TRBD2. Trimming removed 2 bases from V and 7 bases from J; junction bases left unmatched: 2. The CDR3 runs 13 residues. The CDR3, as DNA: TGTGCCAGCAGTTTATGGGAGGGTAATGAGCAGTTCTTC. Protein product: CASSLWEGNEQFF.

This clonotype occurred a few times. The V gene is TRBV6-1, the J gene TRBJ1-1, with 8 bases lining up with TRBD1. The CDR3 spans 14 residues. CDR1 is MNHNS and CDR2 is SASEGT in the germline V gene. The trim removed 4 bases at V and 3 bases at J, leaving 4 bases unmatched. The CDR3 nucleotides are TGTGCCAGCAGTGTCGGACAGGGTGACACTGAAGCTTTCTTT. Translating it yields CASSVGQGDTEAFF.

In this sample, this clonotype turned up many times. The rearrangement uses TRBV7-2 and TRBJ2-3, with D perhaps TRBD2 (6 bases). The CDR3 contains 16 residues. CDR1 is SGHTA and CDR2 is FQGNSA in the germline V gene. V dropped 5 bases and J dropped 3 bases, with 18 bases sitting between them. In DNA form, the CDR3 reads TGTGCCAGCAGCCCCCCCAGTGGCGGGATAACAGATACGCAGTATTTT. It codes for CASSPPSGGITDTQYF.

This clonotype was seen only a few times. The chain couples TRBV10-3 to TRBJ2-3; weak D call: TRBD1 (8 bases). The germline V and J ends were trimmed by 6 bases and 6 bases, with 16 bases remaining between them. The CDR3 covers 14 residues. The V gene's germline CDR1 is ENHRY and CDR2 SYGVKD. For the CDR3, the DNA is TGTGCCATCAGAGAGGACAGGGAGGGGGATACGCAGTATTTT. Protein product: CAIREDREGDTQYF.

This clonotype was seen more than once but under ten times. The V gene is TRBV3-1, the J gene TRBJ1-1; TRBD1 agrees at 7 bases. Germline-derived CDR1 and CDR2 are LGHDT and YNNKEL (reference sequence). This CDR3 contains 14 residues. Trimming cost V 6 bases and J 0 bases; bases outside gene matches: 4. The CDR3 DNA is TGTGCCAGCAGTGGACAGGTCCTGAACACTGAAGCTTTCTTT. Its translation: CASSGQVLNTEAFF.

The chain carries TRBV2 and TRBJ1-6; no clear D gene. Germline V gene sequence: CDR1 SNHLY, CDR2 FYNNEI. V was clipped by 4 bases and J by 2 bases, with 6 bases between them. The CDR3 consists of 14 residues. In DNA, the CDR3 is TGTGCCAGCAGTGGCAGAACCTATAATTCACCCCTCCACTTT. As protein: CASSGRTYNSPLHF.

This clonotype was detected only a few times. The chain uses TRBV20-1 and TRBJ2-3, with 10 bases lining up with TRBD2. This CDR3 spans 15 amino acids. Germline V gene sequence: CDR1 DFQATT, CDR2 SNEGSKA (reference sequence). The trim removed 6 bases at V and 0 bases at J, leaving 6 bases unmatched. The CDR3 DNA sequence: TGCAGTGCCCTTAGGGGACTAGCGAGCACAGATACGCAGTATTTT. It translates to CSALRGLASTDTQYF.

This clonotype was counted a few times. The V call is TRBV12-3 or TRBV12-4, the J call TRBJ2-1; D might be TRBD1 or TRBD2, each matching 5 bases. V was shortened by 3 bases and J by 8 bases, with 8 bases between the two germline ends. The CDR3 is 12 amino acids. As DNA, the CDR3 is TGTGCCAGCAGTTTTGTGGGACATGAGCAGTTCTTC. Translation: CASSFVGHEQFF.

CDR3 sequence (DNA): TGCAGTGCTAGAGTTTTCAGACGGCCAACCACAGATACGCAGTATTTT. It codes for CSARVFRRPTTDTQYF. The V gene is TRBV20-1, the J gene TRBJ2-3, with unresolved D. Trimming cost V 1 base and J 2 bases, with 16 bases left between them. The CDR3 consists of 16 residues. CDR1 DFQATT and CDR2 SNEGSKA come from the germline V gene (reference sequence).

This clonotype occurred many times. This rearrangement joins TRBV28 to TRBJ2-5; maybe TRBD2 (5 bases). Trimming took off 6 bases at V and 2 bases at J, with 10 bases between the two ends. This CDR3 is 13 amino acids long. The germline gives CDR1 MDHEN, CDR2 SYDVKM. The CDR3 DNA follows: TGTGCCAGCAGCGGACTTATACAAGAGACCCAGTACTTC. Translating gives CASSGLIQETQYF.

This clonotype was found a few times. CDR3 loop: CASLGSPKTYEQYF. CDR3 nucleotides: TGTGCCAGCCTCGGGTCCCCCAAGACCTACGAGCAGTACTTC. The genes are TRBV21-1 and TRBJ2-7; TRBD1, the D gene given by the table, was not confirmed from the DNA. TRBV21-1 is described as a pseudogene. This CDR3 has 14 residues.

The CDR3 DNA sequence: TGTGCCAGCAGCTCCGTTGGGGGAAGTAGCGAGCAGTACTTC. Its protein is CASSSVGGSSEQYF. The chain is built from TRBV6-2 or TRBV6-3 and TRBJ2-7; perhaps D is TRBD1 or TRBD2 (5 bases each). Germline V gene data show CDR1 as MNHEY and CDR2 as SVGEGT. CDR3 length: 14 amino acids. The V end lost 6 bases, the J end lost 6 bases, and 18 bases lay between the germline ends.

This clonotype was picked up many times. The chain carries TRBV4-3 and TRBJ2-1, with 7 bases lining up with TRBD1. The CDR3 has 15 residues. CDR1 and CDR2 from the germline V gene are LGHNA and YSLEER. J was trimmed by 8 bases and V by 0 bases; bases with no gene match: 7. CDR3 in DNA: TGCGCCAGCAGCCAAGATGGGAAGGGGGCCTATGAGCAGTTCTTC. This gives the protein CASSQDGKGAYEQFF.

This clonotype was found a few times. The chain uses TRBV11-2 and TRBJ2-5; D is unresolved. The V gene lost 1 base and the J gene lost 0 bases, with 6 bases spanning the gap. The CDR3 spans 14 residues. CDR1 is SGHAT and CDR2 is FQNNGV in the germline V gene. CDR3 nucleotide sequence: TGTGCCAGCAGCTTAGGGTCTAACCAAGAGACCCAGTACTTC. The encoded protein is CASSLGSNQETQYF.

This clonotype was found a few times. CDR3 bases: TGTGCCAGCAGAAGGACAGGGGGAGAAAAACTGTTTTTT. This codes for CASRRTGGEKLFF. The chain links TRBV12-3 or TRBV12-4 to TRBJ1-4, with 10 bases lining up with TRBD1. V was pared by 6 bases and J by 8 bases, with 3 bases of the junction left unmatched. This CDR3 comprises 13 residues.

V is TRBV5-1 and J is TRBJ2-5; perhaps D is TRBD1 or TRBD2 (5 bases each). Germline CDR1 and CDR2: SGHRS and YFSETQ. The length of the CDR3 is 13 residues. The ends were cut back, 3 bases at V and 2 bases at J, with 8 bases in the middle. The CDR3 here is CASSSEGQETQYF. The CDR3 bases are TGCGCCAGCAGCTCCGAGGGGCAAGAGACCCAGTACTTC.

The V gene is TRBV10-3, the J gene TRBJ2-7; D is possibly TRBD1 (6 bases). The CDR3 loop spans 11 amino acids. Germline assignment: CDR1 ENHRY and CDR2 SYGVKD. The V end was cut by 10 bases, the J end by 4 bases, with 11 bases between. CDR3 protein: CATTDSYEQYF. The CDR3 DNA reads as TGTGCCACCACGGACAGTTACGAGCAGTACTTC.

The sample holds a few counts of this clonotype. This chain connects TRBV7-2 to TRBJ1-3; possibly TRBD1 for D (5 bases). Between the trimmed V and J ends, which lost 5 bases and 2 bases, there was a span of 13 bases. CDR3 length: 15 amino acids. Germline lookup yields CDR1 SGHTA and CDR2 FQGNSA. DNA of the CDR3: TGTGCCAGCAGCCCAGCGGGGACGGCTGGAAACACCATATATTTT. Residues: CASSPAGTAGNTIYF.

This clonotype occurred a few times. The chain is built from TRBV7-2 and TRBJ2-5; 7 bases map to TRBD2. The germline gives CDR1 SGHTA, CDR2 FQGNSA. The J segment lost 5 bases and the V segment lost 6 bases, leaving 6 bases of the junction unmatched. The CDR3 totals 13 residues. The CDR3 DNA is TGTGCCAGCAGACTAGCGCCCCCCGAGACCCAGTACTTC. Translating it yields CASRLAPPETQYF. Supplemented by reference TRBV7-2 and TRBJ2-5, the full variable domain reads GAGVSQSPSNKVTEKGKDVELRCDPISGHTALYWYRQSLGQGLEFLIYFQGNSAPDKSGLPSDRFSAERTGGSVSTLTIQRTQQEDSAVYLCASRLAPPETQYFGPGTRLLVL.

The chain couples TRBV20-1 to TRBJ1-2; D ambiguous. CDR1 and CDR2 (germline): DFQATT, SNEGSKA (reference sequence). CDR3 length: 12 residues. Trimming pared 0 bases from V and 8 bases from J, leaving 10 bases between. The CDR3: CSARDLSGGYTF. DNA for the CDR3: TGCAGTGCTAGAGACCTATCCGGGGGCTACACCTTC.

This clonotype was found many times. In DNA, the CDR3 is TGTGCCAGCAGCCAAGATGCCTACGAGCAGTACTTC. Amino acid sequence: CASSQDAYEQYF. The V call is TRBV4-2, the J call TRBJ2-7; unclear D gene. Trimming shortened V by 0 bases and J by 2 bases, and 2 bases separated the two germline ends. Germline CDR1 is LGHNA and CDR2 is YNFKEQ. The CDR3 sequence is 12 residues long.

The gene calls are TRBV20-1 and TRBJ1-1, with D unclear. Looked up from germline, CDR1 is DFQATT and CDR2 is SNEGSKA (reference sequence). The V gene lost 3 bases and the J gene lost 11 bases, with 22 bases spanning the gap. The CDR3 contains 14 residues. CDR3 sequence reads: CSARMWPETTDAFF. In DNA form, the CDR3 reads TGCAGTGCTAGGATGTGGCCCGAGACGACCGACGCTTTCTTT.